These 8 T cell receptor beta chains originate from one sample sequenced in a study of T cell clonotyping in hematopoietic cell transplantation (dated by TCRdb to about 2021). In the paper's terms, the time point label means: recipient sample about 28 days before transplant, after cytoreduction. Receptor libraries were prepared by the immunoSEQ multiplex PCR assay. In its TCRdb copy, this immuneACCESS table keeps in-frame sequences only and misses some clones. Where compared with another copy, unresolved V genes explain less than half of these, and the others have no known cause. For this sample the table gives approximately 26,000 clones, of which roughly 82% were detected only once. Together, the top ten hold nearly 25% of the sample. The specimen was peripheral blood mononuclear cells, collected before stem cell transplant. All receptors come from an older woman with acute myeloid leukemia. Some clones in this sample may be carry-over from other donors' samples.

The chain carries TRBV2 and TRBJ2-7, with unresolved D. This CDR3 spans 14 amino acids. Trimming cost V 0 bases and J 1 base, with 7 bases left between them. Germline CDR1 reads SNHLY; CDR2 reads FYNNEI. In nucleotides, the CDR3 is TGTGCCAGCAGTGAAGCCGCAGCGTCCTACGAGCAGTACTTC. It translates to CASSEAAASYEQYF.

This chain uses TRBV9 with TRBJ1-1; D remains ambiguous. The CDR3 spans 16 residues. Looked up from germline, CDR1 is SGDLS and CDR2 is YYNGEE. V shed 3 bases and J shed 6 bases, with 21 bases lying between them. DNA for the CDR3: TGTGCCAGCAGCGCAGCCCGAGCGGTTAGGACCTCTGAAGCTTTCTTT. This translates into CASSAARAVRTSEAFF.

The V call is TRBV29-1, the J call TRBJ2-3; D is ambiguous. Germline loops: CDR1 SQVTM, CDR2 ANQGSEA. V was clipped by 2 bases and J by 7 bases, with 13 bases between them. The CDR3 loop spans 13 amino acids. CDR3 sequence reads: CSVEPSNTNTQYF. CDR3 DNA sequence: TGCAGCGTTGAACCCTCCAACACCAATACGCAGTATTTT.

The chain uses TRBV29-1 and TRBJ1-3, with unresolved D. The V gene's germline CDR1 is SQVTM and CDR2 ANQGSEA. The CDR3 length is 14 residues. With 5 bases removed from V and 0 bases from J, the gap between germline ends came to 11 bases. Here the CDR3 reads CSVRQALSGNTIYF. In DNA, the CDR3 is TGCAGCGTTCGCCAGGCCCTCTCTGGAAACACCATATATTTT.

The rearrangement links TRBV19 to TRBJ2-2; TRBD2 aligns across 9 bases. Unmatched junction bases numbered 9, after V lost 11 bases and J lost 5 bases. The CDR3 loop spans 14 amino acids. Germline lookup yields CDR1 LNHDA and CDR2 SQIVND (reference sequence). Here the CDR3 DNA reads TGTGCCGCCGGGGCTAGCGGGACGACCGGGGAGCTGTTTTTT. Translated, it gives CAAGASGTTGELFF.

The chain employs TRBV9 and TRBJ2-7; 7 nucleotides align to TRBD1. Germline lookup yields CDR1 SGDLS and CDR2 YYNGEE. The CDR3 extends over 15 amino acids. J was trimmed by 0 bases and V by 0 bases; bases with no gene match: 3. The CDR3 protein is CASSVEAGGSYEQYF. DNA of the CDR3: TGTGCCAGCAGCGTAGAGGCAGGGGGCTCCTACGAGCAGTACTTC.

The chain uses TRBV29-1 and TRBJ2-2; 9 bases align to TRBD1. Looked up from germline, CDR1 is SQVTM and CDR2 is ANQGSEA. This CDR3 comprises 14 residues. Germline trimming cut 6 bases from V and 4 bases from J; bases unmatched to any gene: 6. The CDR3 region is CSVEGQGSTGELFF. CDR3 sequence (DNA): TGCAGCGTAGAGGGACAGGGAAGCACCGGGGAGCTGTTTTTT.

The chain joins TRBV21-1 to TRBJ1-5. TRBV21-1 is an annotated pseudogene. The CDR3 totals 16 residues. The CDR3 sequence is CASSPPGGTGNQPQHF. The CDR3 region has the DNA TGTGCCAGCAGCCCCCCCGGGGGAACCGGCAATCAGCCCCAGCATTTT.